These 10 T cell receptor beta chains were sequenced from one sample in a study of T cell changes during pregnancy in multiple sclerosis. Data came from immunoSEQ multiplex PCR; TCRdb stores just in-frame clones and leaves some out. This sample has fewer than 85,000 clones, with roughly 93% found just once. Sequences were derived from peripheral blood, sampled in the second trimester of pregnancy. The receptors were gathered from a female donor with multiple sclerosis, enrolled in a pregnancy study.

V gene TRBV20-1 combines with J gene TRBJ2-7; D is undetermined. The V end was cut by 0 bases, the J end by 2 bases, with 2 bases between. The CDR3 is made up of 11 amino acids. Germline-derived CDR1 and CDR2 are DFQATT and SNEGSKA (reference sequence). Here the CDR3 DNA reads TGCAGTGCTAGAGATACCTACGAGCAGTACTTC. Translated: CSARDTYEQYF.

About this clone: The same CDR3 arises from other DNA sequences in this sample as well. The CDR3 sequence is CASSVAGSTDTQYF. As DNA, the CDR3 is TGTGCCAGCAGCGTAGCAGGGAGCACAGATACGCAGTATTTT. V usage is TRBV9 and J usage is TRBJ2-3; D is possibly TRBD1 (5 bases). Germline CDR1 and CDR2: SGDLS and YYNGEE. The CDR3 extends over 14 amino acids. V lost 0 bases, J lost 0 bases, and 5 bases lay in between.

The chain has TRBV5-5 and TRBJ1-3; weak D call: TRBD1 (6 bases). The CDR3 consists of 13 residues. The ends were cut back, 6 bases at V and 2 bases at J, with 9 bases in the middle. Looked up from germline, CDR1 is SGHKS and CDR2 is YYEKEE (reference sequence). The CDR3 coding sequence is TGTGCCAGCATGCAGGGGACTGGAAACACCATATATTTT. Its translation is CASMQGTGNTIYF.

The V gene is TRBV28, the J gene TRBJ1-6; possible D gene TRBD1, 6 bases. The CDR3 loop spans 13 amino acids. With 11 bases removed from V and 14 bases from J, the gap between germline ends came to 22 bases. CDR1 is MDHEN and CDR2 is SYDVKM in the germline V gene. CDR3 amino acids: CAGKDSSFSTLHF. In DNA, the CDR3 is TGTGCCGGAAAGGACAGTTCTTTCTCAACCCTCCACTTT. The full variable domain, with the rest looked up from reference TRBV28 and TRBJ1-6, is DVKVTQSSRYLVKRTGEKVFLECVQDMDHENMFWYRQDPGLGLRLIYFSYDVKMKEKGDIPEGYSVSREKKERFSLILESASTNQTSMYLCAGKDSSFSTLHFGNGTRLTVT.

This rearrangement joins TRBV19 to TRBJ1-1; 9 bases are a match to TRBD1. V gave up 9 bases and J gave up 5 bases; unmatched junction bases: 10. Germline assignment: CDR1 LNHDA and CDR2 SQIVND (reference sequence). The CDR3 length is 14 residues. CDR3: CASNFGQGRTEAFF. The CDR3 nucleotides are TGTGCCAGCAACTTCGGACAGGGGAGGACTGAAGCTTTCTTT. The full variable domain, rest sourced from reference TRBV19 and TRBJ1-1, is DGGITQSPKYLFRKEGQNVTLSCEQNLNHDAMYWYRQDPGQGLRLIYYSQIVNDFQKGDIAEGYSVSREKKESFPLTVTSAQKNPTAFYLCASNFGQGRTEAFFGQGTRLTVV.

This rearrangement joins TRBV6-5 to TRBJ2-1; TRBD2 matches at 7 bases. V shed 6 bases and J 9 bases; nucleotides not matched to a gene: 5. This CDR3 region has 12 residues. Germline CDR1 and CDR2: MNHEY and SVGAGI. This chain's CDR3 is CASSNGRGEQFF. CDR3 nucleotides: TGTGCCAGCAGCAATGGGAGGGGTGAGCAGTTCTTC.

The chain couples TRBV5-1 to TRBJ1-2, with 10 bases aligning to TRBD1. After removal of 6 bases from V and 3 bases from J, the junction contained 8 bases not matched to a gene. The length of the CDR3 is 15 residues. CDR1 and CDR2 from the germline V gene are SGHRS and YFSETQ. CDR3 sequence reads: CASKVTGGADYGYTF. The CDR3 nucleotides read TGCGCCAGCAAAGTGACAGGGGGCGCTGACTATGGCTACACCTTC.

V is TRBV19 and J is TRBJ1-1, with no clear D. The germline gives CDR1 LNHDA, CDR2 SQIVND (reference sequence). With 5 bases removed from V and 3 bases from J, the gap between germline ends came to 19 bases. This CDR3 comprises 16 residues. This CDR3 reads CASSPPGYRADTEAFF. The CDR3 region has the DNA TGTGCCAGTAGTCCGCCGGGGTATCGGGCGGACACTGAAGCTTTCTTT.

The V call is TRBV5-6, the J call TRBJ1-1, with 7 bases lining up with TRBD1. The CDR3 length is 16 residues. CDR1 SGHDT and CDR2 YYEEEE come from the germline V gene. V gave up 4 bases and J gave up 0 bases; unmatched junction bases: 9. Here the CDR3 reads CASSVGGGLLNTEAFF. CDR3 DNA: TGTGCCAGCAGCGTTGGAGGGGGCCTACTGAACACTGAAGCTTTCTTT.

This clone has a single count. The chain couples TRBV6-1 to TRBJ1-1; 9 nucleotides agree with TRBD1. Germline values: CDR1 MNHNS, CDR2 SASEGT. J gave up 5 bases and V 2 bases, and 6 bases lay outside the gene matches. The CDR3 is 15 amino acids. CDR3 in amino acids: CASSEMTGGGTEAFF. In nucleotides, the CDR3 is TGTGCCAGCAGTGAAATGACAGGGGGAGGGACTGAAGCTTTCTTT.